The sequence of this T cell receptor beta chain was determined in a study of T cell changes during pregnancy in multiple sclerosis. V dropped 10 bases and J dropped 5; count of bases not matched to a gene: 10. This CDR3 spans 13 amino acids. Looked up from germline, CDR1 is MNHEY and CDR2 is SMNVEV (reference sequence). Sequencing was performed with immunoSEQ multiplex PCR; in TCRdb, only in-frame clones are kept and a portion is missing. Here the sample spans 70,000 to 100,000 clones, 90% to 95% being singletons. The chain employs TRBV27 and TRBJ1-2, with 7 bases aligning to TRBD1. This material consisted of peripheral blood, taken in the third trimester of pregnancy. The TCR was taken from a female donor with multiple sclerosis, enrolled in a pregnancy study. CDR3 bases: TGTGCCATCGCACTCGGGACAGCATATGGCTACACCTTC. It specifies CAIALGTAYGYTF.